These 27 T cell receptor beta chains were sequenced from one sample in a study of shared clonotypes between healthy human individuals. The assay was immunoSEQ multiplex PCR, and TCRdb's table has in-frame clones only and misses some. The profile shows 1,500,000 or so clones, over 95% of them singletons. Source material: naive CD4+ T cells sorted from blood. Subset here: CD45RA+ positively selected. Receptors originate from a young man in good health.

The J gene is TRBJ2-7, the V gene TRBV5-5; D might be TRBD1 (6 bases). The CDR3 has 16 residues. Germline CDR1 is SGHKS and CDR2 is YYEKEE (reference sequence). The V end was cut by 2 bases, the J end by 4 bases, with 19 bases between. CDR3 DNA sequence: TGTGCCAGCAGCTTCCCAGCAGGGCAGGGGTCATACGAGCAGTACTTC. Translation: CASSFPAGQGSYEQYF.

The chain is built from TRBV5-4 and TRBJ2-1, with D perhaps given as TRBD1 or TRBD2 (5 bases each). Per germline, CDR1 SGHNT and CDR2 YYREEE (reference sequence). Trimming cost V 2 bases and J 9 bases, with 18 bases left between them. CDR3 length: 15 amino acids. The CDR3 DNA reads TGTGCCAGCAGCTTCGGGACCACCGTTTGGGGTGAGCAGTTCTTC. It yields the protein CASSFGTTVWGEQFF.

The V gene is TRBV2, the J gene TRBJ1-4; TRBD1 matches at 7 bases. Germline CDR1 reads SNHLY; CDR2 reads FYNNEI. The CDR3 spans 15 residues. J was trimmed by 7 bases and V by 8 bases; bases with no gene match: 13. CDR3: CASSGPTGIFEKLFF. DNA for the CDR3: TGTGCCAGCTCCGGACCGACAGGGATTTTTGAAAAACTGTTTTTT.

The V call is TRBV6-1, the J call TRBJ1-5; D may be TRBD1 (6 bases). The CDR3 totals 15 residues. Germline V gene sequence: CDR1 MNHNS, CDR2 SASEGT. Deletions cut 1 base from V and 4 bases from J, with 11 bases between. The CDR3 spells CASSEVGGQNQPQHF. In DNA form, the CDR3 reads TGTGCCAGCAGTGAAGTTGGGGGACAAAATCAGCCCCAGCATTTT.

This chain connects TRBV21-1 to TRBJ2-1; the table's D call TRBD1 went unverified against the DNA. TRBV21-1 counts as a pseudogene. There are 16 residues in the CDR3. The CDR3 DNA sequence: TGTGCCAGCAGAACTCCGGGACAGGGGGCTAGCGATGAGCAGTTCTTC. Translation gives CASRTPGQGASDEQFF.

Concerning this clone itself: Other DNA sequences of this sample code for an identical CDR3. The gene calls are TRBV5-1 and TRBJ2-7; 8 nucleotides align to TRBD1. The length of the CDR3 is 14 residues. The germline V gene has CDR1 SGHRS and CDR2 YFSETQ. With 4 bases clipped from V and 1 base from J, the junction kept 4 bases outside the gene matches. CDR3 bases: TGCGCCAGCAGCACCGGACAGGGATCCTACGAGCAGTACTTC. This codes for CASSTGQGSYEQYF.

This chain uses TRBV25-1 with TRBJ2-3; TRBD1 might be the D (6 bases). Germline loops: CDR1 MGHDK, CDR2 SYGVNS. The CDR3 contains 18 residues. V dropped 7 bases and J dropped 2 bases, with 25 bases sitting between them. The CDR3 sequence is CASTTTTRTALSTDTQYF. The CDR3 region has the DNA TGTGCCAGCACCACAACAACTCGGACAGCCCTCTCCACAGATACGCAGTATTTT.

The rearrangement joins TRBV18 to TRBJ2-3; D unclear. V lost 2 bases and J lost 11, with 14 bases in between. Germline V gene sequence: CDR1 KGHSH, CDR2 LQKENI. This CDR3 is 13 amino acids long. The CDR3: CASSPRNAVGQYF. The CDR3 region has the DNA TGTGCCAGCTCACCAAGAAACGCGGTGGGGCAGTATTTT.

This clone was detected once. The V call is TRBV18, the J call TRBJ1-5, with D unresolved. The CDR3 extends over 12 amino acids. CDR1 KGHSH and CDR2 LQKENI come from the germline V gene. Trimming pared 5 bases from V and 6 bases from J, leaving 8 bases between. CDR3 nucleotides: TGTGCCAGCTCATCTAGGAGTCAGCCCCAGCATTTT. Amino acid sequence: CASSSRSQPQHF.

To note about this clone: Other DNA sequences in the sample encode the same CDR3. CDR3 DNA: TGTGCCAGCTCACCGGCAGGGAACACTGAAGCTTTCTTT. Its translation is CASSPAGNTEAFF. The chain recombines TRBV18 with TRBJ1-1, with unresolved D. V dropped 3 bases and J dropped 1 base, with 6 bases sitting between them. Per germline, CDR1 KGHSH and CDR2 LQKENI. This CDR3 has 13 residues.

CDR3 loop: CASSRTNTEAFF. Here the CDR3 DNA reads TGTGCCAGCAGTCGGACTAACACTGAAGCTTTCTTT. This chain links TRBV6-5 with TRBJ1-1; D call uncertain. Germline assignment: CDR1 MNHEY and CDR2 SVGAGI. V lost 5 bases and J lost 2, with 6 bases in between. The CDR3 loop spans 12 amino acids.

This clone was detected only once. This chain's CDR3 is CASRDMGEQYF. The DNA for the CDR3 is TGTGCCAGCCGGGACATGGGCGAGCAGTACTTC. J is TRBJ2-7 and V is TRBV19, with a weak D call TRBD1 (6 bases). CDR1 is LNHDA, CDR2 SQIVND, per germline (reference sequence). Trimming removed 9 bases from V and 6 bases from J, with 12 bases in between. The CDR3 length is 11 residues. Complete variable domain (other parts from reference TRBV19 and TRBJ2-7): DGGITQSPKYLFRKEGQNVTLSCEQNLNHDAMYWYRQDPGQGLRLIYYSQIVNDFQKGDIAEGYSVSREKKESFPLTVTSAQKNPTAFYLCASRDMGEQYFGPGTRLTVT.

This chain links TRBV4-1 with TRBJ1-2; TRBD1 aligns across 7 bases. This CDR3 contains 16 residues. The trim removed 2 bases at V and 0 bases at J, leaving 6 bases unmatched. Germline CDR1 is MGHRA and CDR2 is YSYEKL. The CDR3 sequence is CASSQKGTVTNYGYTF. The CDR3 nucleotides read TGCGCCAGCAGCCAAAAGGGGACAGTTACTAACTATGGCTACACCTTC.

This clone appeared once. This CDR3 reads CASSLTVGLAGGGNEQFF. Here the CDR3 DNA reads TGTGCCAGCTCACTAACGGTCGGACTAGCGGGAGGAGGCAATGAGCAGTTCTTC. The V and J genes are TRBV18 and TRBJ2-1; 14 bases fit TRBD2. CDR3 length: 18 residues. The V gene's germline CDR1 is KGHSH and CDR2 LQKENI. Unmatched junction bases numbered 11, after V lost 4 bases and J lost 6 bases.

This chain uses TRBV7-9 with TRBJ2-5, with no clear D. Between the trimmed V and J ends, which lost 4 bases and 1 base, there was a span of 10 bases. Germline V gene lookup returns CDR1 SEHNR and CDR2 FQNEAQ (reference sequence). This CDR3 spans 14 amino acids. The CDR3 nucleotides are TGTGCCAGCAGCTCCCTTGGGATCCAAGAGACCCAGTACTTC. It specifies CASSSLGIQETQYF. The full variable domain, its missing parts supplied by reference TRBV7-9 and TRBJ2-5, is DTGVSQNPRHKITKRGQNVTFRCDPISEHNRLYWYRQTLGQGPEFLTYFQNEAQLEKSRLLSDRFSAERPKGSFSTLEIQRTEQGDSAMYLCASSSLGIQETQYFGPGTRLLVL.

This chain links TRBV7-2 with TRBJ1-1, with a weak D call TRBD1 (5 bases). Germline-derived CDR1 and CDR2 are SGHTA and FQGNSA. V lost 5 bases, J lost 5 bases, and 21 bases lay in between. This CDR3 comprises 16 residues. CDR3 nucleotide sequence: TGTGCCAGCAGCACAAAAGGCCCCGGGGGGAGGACTGAAGCTTTCTTT. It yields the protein CASSTKGPGGRTEAFF.

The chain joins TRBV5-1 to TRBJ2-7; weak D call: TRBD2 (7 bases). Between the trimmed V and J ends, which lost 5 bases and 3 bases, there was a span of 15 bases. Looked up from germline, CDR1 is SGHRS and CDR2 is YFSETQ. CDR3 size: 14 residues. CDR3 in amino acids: CASRRQAGDYEQYF. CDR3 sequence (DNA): TGCGCCAGCAGACGACAGGCGGGGGACTACGAGCAGTACTTC.

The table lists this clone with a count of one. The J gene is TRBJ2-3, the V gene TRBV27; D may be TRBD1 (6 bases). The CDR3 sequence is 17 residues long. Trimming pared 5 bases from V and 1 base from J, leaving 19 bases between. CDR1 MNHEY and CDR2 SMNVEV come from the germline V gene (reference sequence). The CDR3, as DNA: TGTGCCAGCAGTCCTTTATCAGGGGTTGGGGGCACAGATACGCAGTATTTT. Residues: CASSPLSGVGGTDTQYF.

DNA for the CDR3: TGTGCCATGCAGCCGACTAGCGGTTCCTACGAGCAGTACTTC. This sequence encodes CAMQPTSGSYEQYF. The chain has TRBV10-3 and TRBJ2-7; 9 positions match TRBD2. The CDR3 runs 14 residues. CDR1 is ENHRY and CDR2 is SYGVKD in the germline V gene. V was clipped by 9 bases and J by 1 base; unmatched bases: 7.

The CDR3 is CASSTSSYEQYF. The CDR3 region has the DNA TGTGCCAGCAGCACCTCCTCCTACGAGCAGTACTTC. The chain carries TRBV7-8 and TRBJ2-7, with unresolved D. The CDR3 totals 12 residues. Germline V gene sequence: CDR1 SGHVS, CDR2 FQNEAQ. The V end was cut by 5 bases, the J end by 0 bases, with 5 bases between.

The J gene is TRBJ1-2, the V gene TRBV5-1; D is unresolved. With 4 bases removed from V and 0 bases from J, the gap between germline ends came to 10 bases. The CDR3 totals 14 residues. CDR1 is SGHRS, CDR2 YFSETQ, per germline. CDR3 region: CASSRDGTNYGYTF. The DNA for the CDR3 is TGCGCCAGCAGCCGCGACGGAACTAACTATGGCTACACCTTC.

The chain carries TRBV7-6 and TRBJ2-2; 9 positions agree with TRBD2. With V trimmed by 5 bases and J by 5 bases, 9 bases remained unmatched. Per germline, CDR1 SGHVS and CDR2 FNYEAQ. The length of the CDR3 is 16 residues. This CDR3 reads CASSVMLAGVTGELFF. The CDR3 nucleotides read TGTGCCAGCAGCGTAATGTTAGCGGGAGTGACCGGGGAGCTGTTTTTT.

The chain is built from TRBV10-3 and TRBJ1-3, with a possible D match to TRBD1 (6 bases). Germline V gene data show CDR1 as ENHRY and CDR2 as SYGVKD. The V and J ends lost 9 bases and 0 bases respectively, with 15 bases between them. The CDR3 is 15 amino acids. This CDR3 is CAIRRGGDSGNTIYF. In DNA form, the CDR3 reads TGTGCCATTCGCAGAGGGGGAGACTCTGGAAACACCATATATTTT.

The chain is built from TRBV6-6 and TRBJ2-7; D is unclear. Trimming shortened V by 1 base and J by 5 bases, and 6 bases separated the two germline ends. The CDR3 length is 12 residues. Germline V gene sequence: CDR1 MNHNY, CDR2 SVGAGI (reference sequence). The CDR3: CASSYLADEQYF. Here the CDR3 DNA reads TGTGCCAGCAGTTACTTGGCAGACGAGCAGTACTTC.

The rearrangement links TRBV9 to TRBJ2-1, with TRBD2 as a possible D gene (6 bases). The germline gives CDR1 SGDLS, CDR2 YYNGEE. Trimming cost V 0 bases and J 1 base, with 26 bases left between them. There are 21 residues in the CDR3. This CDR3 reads CASSVEGVGGNSLGSYNEQFF. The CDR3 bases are TGTGCCAGCAGCGTAGAAGGTGTGGGCGGGAATTCTCTCGGGTCCTACAATGAGCAGTTCTTC.

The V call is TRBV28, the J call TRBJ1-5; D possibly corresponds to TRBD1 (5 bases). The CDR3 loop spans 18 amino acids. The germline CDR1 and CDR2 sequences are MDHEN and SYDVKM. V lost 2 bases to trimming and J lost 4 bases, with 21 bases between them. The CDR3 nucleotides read TGTGCCAGCAGTTTAGATTGGGTGAGAGGGACGAGGAATCAGCCCCAGCATTTT. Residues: CASSLDWVRGTRNQPQHF.

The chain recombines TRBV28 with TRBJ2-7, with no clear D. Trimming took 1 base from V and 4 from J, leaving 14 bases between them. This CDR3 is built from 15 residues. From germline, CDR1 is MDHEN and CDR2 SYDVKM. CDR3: CASSLFGSKSYEQYF. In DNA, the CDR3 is TGTGCCAGCAGTTTATTTGGGTCGAAGAGTTACGAGCAGTACTTC.